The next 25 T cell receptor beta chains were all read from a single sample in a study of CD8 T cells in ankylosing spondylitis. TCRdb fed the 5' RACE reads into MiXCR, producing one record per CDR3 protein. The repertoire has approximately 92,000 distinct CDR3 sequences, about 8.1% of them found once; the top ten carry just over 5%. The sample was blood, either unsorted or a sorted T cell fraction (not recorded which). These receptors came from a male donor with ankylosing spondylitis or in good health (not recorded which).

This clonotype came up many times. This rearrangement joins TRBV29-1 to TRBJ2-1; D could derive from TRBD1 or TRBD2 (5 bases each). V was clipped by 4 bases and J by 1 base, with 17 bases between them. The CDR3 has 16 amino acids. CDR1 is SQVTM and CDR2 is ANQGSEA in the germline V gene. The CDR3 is CSVVGYGTGSYNEQFF. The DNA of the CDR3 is TGCAGCGTTGTAGGGTACGGGACGGGGTCCTACAATGAGCAGTTCTTC.

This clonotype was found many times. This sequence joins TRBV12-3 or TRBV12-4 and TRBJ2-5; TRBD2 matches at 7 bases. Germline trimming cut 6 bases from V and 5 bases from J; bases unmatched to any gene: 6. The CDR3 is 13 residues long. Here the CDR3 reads CASSREVAETQYF. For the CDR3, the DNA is TGTGCCAGCAGCCGGGAGGTAGCCGAGACCCAGTACTTC.

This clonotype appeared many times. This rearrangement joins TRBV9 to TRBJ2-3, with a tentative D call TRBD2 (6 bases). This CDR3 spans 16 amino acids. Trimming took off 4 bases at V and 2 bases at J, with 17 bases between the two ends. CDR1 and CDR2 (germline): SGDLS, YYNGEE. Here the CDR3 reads CASSPRGSGYTDTQYF. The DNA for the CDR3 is TGTGCCAGCAGCCCACGTGGTAGCGGATACACAGATACGCAGTATTTT.

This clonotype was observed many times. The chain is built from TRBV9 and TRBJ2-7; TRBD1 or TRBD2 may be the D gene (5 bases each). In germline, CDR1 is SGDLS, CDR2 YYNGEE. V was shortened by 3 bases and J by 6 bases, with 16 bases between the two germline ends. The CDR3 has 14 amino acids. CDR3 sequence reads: CASSGRQGRGEQYF. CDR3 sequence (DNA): TGTGCCAGCAGCGGACGCCAGGGACGGGGCGAGCAGTACTTC.

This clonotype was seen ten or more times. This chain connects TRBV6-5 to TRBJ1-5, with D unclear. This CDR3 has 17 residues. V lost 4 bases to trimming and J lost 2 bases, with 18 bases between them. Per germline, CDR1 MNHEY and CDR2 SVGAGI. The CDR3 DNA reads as TGTGCCAGCAGTTTACTAAAGGACCGTAGGGGCAATCAGCCCCAGCATTTT. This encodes CASSLLKDRRGNQPQHF.

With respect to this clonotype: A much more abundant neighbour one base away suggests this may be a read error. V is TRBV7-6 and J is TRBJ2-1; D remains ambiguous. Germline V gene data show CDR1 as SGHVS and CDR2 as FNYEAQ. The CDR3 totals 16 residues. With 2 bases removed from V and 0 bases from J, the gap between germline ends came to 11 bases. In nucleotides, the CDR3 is TGTGCCAGCAGCTTACAAGGCCTCAGCTCCTACAATGAGCAGTTCTTC. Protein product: CASSLQGLSSYNEQFF.

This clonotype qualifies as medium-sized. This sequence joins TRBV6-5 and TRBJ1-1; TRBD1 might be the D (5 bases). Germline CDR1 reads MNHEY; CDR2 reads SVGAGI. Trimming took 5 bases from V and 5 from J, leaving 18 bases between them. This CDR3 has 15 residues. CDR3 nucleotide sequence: TGTGCCAGCAGTCTCACGAGGGGCGGATGGACTGAAGCTTTCTTT. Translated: CASSLTRGGWTEAFF.

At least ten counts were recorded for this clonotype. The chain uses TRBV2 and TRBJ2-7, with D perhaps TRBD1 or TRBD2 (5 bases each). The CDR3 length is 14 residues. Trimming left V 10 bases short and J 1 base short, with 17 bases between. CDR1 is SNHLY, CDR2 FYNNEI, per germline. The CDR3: CAKTTGTGSYEQYF. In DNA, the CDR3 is TGTGCCAAAACCACTGGGACGGGGTCCTACGAGCAGTACTTC.

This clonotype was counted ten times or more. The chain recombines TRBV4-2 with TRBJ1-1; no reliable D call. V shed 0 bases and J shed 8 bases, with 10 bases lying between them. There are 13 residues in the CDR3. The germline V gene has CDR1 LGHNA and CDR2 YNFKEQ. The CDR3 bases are TGTGCCAGCAGCCAAGATCGCGGGAACGAAGCTTTCTTT. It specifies CASSQDRGNEAFF.

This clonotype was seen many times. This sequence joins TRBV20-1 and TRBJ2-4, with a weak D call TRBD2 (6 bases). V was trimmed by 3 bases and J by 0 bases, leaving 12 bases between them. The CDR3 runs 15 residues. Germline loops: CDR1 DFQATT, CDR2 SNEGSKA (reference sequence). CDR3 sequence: CSASWRDAAKNIQYF. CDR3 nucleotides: TGCAGTGCTAGTTGGCGGGATGCAGCCAAAAACATTCAGTACTTC.

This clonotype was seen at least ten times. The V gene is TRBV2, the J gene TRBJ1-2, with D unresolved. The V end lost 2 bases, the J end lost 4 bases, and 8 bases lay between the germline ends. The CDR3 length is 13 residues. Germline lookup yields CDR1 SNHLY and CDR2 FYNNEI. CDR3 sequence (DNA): TGTGCCAGCAGTGAAAACAAGGCCTATGGCTACACCTTC. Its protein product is CASSENKAYGYTF.

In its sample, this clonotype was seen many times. The CDR3 sequence is CASSQIQETQYF. CDR3 in DNA: TGCGCCAGCAGCCAAATCCAAGAGACCCAGTACTTC. The chain recombines TRBV5-1 with TRBJ2-5; D not certain. V gave up 4 bases and J gave up 1 base, with 5 bases separating them. The CDR3 extends over 12 amino acids. Germline V CDR1 and CDR2: SGHRS, YFSETQ.

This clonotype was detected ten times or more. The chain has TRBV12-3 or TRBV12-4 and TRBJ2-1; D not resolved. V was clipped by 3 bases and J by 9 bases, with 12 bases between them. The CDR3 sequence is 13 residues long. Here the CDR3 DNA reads TGTGCCAGCAGTTTTAGTTTGAACAGTGAGCAGTTCTTC. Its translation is CASSFSLNSEQFF.

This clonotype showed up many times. The chain's CDR3 is CASSLTNPQETQYF. The DNA of the CDR3 is TGTGCCAGCAGCTTAACCAACCCCCAAGAGACCCAGTACTTC. The V and J genes are TRBV11-2 and TRBJ2-5; D is unclear. Germline lookup yields CDR1 SGHAT and CDR2 FQNNGV. CDR3 length equals 14 residues. Trimming left V 2 bases short and J 1 base short, with 8 bases between.

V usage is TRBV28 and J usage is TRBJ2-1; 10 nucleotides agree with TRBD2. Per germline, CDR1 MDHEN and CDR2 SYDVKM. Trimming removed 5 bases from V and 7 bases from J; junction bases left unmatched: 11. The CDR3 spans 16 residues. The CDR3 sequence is CASSPRLAGYQNEQFF. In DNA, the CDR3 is TGTGCCAGCAGTCCCCGACTAGCGGGCTACCAAAATGAGCAGTTCTTC. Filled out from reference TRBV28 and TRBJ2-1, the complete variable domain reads DVKVTQSSRYLVKRTGEKVFLECVQDMDHENMFWYRQDPGLGLRLIYFSYDVKMKEKGDIPEGYSVSREKKERFSLILESASTNQTSMYLCASSPRLAGYQNEQFFGPGTRLTVL.

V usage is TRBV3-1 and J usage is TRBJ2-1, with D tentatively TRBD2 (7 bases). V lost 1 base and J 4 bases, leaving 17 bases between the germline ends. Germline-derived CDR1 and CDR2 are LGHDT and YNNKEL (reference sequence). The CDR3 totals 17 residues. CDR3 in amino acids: CASSQGGMGGAYNEQFF. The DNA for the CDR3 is TGTGCCAGCAGCCAAGGGGGAATGGGGGGGGCATACAATGAGCAGTTCTTC.

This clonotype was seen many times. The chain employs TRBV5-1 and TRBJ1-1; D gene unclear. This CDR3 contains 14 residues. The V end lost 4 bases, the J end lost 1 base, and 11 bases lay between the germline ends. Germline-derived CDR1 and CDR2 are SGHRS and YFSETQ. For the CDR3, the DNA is TGCGCCAGCAGCCTGGAAACGGGGAACACTGAAGCTTTCTTT. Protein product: CASSLETGNTEAFF.

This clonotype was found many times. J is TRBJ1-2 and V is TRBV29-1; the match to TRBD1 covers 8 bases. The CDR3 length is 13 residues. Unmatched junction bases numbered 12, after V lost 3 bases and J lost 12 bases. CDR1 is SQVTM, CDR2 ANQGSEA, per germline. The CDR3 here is CSVEEDGTGPDTF. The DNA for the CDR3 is TGCAGCGTTGAGGAGGATGGGACAGGCCCGGACACCTTC.

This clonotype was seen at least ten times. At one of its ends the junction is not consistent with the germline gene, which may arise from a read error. CDR3 sequence (DNA): TGTGCCAGTAGTGTTGCAGGATACAATGAGCAGTTCTTC. Amino acids: CASSVAGYNEQFF. The J gene is TRBJ2-1, the V gene TRBV2; the D is unclear. The CDR3 sequence is 13 residues long. In germline, CDR1 is SNHLY, CDR2 FYNNEI.

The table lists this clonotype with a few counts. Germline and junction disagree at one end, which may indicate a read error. This CDR3 reads CASKPRTAYDSYNEEFF. The CDR3 nucleotides are TGTGCCAGCAAGCCCAGGACAGCGTATGATTCCTACAATGAGGAGTTCTTC. The V and J genes are TRBV4-2 and TRBJ2-1; a possible D gene is TRBD1 (6 bases). The CDR3 runs to 17 residues. Germline V gene sequence: CDR1 LGHNA, CDR2 YNFKEQ.

Written as DNA, the CDR3 is TGCAGTGCTAGAGATCCGACTCTGGGGAACACCGGGGAGCTGTTTTTT. It is translated as CSARDPTLGNTGELFF. This chain uses TRBV20-1 with TRBJ2-2; D is undetermined. The germline V and J ends were trimmed by 0 bases and 1 base, with 12 bases remaining between them. CDR1 and CDR2 (germline): DFQATT, SNEGSKA (reference sequence). The CDR3 totals 16 residues.

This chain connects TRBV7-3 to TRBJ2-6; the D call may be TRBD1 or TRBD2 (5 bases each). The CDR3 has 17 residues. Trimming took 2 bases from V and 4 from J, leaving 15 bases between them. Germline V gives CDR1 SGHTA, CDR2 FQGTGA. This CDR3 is CASSLFSAGTGANVLTF. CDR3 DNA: TGTGCCAGCAGCTTATTTTCGGCAGGGACCGGGGCCAACGTCCTGACTTTC.

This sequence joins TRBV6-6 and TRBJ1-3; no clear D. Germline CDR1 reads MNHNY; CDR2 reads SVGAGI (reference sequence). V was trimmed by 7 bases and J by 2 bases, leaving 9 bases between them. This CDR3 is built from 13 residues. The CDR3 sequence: CASTPRAGNTIYF. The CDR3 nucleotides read TGTGCCAGCACCCCAAGGGCTGGAAACACCATATATTTT.

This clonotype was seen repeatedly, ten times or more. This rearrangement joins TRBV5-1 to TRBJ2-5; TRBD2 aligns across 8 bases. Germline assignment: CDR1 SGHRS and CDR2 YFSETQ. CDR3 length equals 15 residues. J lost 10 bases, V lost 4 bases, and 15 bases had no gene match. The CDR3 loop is CASSTGGVLRGDQYF. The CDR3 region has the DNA TGCGCCAGCAGCACCGGGGGGGTCCTCCGAGGGGACCAGTACTTC.

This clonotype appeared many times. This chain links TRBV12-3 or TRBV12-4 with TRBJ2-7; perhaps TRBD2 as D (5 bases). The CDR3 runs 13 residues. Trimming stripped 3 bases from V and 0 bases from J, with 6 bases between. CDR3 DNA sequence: TGTGCCAGCAGTTTCGGGGACTCCTACGAGCAGTACTTC. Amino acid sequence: CASSFGDSYEQYF.